This T cell receptor (beta chain) was sequenced during a study of blood T cell repertoires in COVID-19. Background on the study: Some COVID-19 samples were acute and others convalescent; all came from the United States, Italy and Spain.

The CDR3 runs to 13 residues. Germline CDR1 and CDR2: SNHLY and FYNNEI. Trimming took 3 bases from V and 2 from J, leaving 7 bases between them. In the original analysis: Reference gene primer amplification gave nucleated cell count estimates. Some clones are missing from TCRdb's copy, which holds only in-frame ones; the method was immunoSEQ multiplex PCR. The V and J calls and clone size come from that table; D and trimming were worked out from the DNA. The table has some 54,000 clones, approximately 92% seen once. The TCR originated in a man in his sixties with acute or convalescent COVID-19. The sample was peripheral blood. The chain has TRBV2 and TRBJ1-2; the D is unclear. CDR3 protein: CASSEGSNYGYTF. CDR3 sequence (DNA): TGTGCCAGCAGTGAGGGCAGCAACTATGGCTACACCTTC.